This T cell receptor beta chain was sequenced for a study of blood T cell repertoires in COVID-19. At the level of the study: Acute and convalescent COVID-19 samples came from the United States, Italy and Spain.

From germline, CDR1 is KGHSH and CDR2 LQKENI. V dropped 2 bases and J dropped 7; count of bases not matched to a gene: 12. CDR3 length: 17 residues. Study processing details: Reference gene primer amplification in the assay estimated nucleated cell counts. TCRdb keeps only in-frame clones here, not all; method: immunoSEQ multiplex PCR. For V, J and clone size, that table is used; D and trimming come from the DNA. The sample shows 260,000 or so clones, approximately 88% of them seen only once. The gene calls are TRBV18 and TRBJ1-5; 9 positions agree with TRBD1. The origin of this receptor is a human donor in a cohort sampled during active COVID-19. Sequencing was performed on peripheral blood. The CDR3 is CASSPSYLDRGTQPQHF. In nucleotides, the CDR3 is TGTGCCAGCTCACCATCCTACCTGGACAGGGGTACCCAGCCCCAGCATTTT.